In this sample, the clone carrying this T cell receptor (beta chain) turned up once. Antigen: not known. The sample comes from a study of CD8+ T cells in alopecia areata. Overall study results and limits: Resident alphabeta T-cell populations of normal skin are likewise subject to sequencing in scalp samples. Scalp lesions, especially in alopecia totalis/universalis, had higher clonality than normal scalp.

Germline CDR1 is MNHNY and CDR2 is SVGAGI (reference sequence). With 3 bases clipped from V and 6 bases from J, the junction kept 2 bases outside the gene matches. This CDR3 spans 13 amino acids. Investigators isolated RNA and reverse transcribed it into cDNA to act as the sequencing template. Assay: immunoSEQ multiplex PCR; the TCRdb copy retains only in-frame clones and omits some. Of around 190,000 clones in the sample, more than 55% were seen once. Sorting of PBMCs yielded the CD4+ and CD8+ T cells. The material sequenced was CD8+ T cells sorted from blood. The chain recombines TRBV6-6 with TRBJ2-7, with TRBD2 identical over 10 bases. This clonotype was sampled from a human donor in good health. This chain's CDR3 is CASSYSGGLEQYF. CDR3 nucleotide sequence: TGTGCCAGCAGTTATAGCGGGGGGCTCGAGCAGTACTTC.